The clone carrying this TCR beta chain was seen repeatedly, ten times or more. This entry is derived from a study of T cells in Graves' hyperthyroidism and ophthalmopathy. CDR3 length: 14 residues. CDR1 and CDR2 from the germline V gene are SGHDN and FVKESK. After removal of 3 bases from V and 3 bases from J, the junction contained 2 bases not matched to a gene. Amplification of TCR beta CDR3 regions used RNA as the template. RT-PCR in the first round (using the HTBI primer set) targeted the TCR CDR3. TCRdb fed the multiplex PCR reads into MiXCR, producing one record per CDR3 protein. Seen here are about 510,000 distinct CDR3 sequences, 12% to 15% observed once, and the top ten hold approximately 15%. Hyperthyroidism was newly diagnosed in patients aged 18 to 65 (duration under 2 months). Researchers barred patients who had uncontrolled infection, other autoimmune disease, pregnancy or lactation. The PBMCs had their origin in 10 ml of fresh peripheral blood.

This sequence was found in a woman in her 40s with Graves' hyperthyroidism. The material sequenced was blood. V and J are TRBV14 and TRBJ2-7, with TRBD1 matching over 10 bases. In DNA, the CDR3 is TGTGCCAGCAGCCACCGGGACAGGGGCTACGAGCAGTACTTC. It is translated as CASSHRDRGYEQYF.